Each of the 26 T cell receptor beta chains below was sequenced from the same sample in a study of technical replicates of blood from several donors. Sequencing used immunoSEQ multiplex PCR; TCRdb keeps in-frame clones, though not all of them. Of 85,000 to 100,000 clones in the sample, approximately 95% were seen once. The specimen was T cells isolated from PBMCs. These receptors were taken from a human donor in good health.

The chain recombines TRBV5-1 with TRBJ2-1; D perhaps matches TRBD1 (6 bases). This CDR3 is 13 amino acids long. Germline CDR1 reads SGHRS; CDR2 reads YFSETQ. The V end was cut by 1 base, the J end by 4 bases, with 6 bases between. CDR3 bases: TGCGCCAGCAGCTTGACAGGGTACAATGAGCAGTTCTTC. Amino acid sequence: CASSLTGYNEQFF.

The V call is TRBV9, the J call TRBJ2-2; D not resolved. The CDR3 sequence is 15 residues long. Looked up from germline, CDR1 is SGDLS and CDR2 is YYNGEE. V lost 0 bases and J 2 bases, leaving 8 bases between the germline ends. The DNA of the CDR3 is TGTGCCAGCAGCGTAGGAGGCAGAAACACCGGGGAGCTGTTTTTT. Translation gives CASSVGGRNTGELFF.

The chain joins TRBV4-1 to TRBJ2-1; 9 positions match TRBD2. With 0 bases clipped from V and 9 bases from J, the junction kept 9 bases outside the gene matches. Germline CDR1 reads MGHRA; CDR2 reads YSYEKL. The CDR3 has 16 amino acids. CDR3 residues: CASSQERAGGLGEQFF. CDR3 nucleotide sequence: TGCGCCAGCAGCCAAGAGAGGGCGGGAGGGCTCGGTGAGCAGTTCTTC.

The genes are TRBV27 and TRBJ2-5; tentatively, D is TRBD1 (5 bases). The V end lost 7 bases, the J end lost 1 base, and 7 bases lay between the germline ends. Germline V CDR1 and CDR2: MNHEY, SMNVEV (reference sequence). The CDR3 length is 12 residues. The chain's CDR3 is CASNDSQETQYF. CDR3 sequence (DNA): TGTGCCAGCAACGACAGCCAAGAGACCCAGTACTTC.

This chain connects TRBV28 to TRBJ2-5, with 10 positions matching TRBD1. CDR3 length: 14 amino acids. The V and J ends lost 5 bases and 10 bases, in that order; junction bases with no gene match: 10. CDR1 is MDHEN, CDR2 SYDVKM, per germline. CDR3 in DNA: TGTGCCAGCAGTCCGGGACAGGGGCCTGTCATCCAGTACTTC. As protein: CASSPGQGPVIQYF.

This chain links TRBV5-1 with TRBJ2-1; 9 positions agree with TRBD2. CDR3 size: 15 residues. Germline loops: CDR1 SGHRS, CDR2 YFSETQ. With V trimmed by 4 bases and J by 5 bases, 7 bases remained unmatched. The CDR3 nucleotides are TGCGCCAGCAGCCCCAGGGCGGGAGGGGACAATGAGCAGTTCTTC. Its translation is CASSPRAGGDNEQFF.

CDR3 bases: TGTGCCAGCTCCTTCTCGGAGTATTTGGGCTACAATGAGCAGTTCTTC. Protein: CASSFSEYLGYNEQFF. The chain is built from TRBV18 and TRBJ2-1, with D hard to call. Trimming cost V 6 bases and J 3 bases, with 18 bases left between them. The length of the CDR3 is 16 residues. CDR1 and CDR2 from the germline V gene are KGHSH and LQKENI.

The rearrangement links TRBV6-1 to TRBJ2-5; maybe TRBD2 (7 bases). The length of the CDR3 is 15 residues. Trimming pared 3 bases from V and 4 bases from J, leaving 15 bases between. CDR1 and CDR2 from the germline V gene are MNHNS and SASEGT. CDR3 in DNA: TGTGCCAGCAGTGAGACGGGGGGCGGGCGAGAGACCCAGTACTTC. Translating it yields CASSETGGGRETQYF.

The CDR3 reads CASSPLTIGYTF. The CDR3 nucleotides are TGCGCCAGCAGCCCACTGACTATTGGCTACACCTTC. The chain uses TRBV4-1 and TRBJ1-2, with unresolved D. Germline-derived CDR1 and CDR2 are MGHRA and YSYEKL. The CDR3 is 12 amino acids. Trimming took 4 bases from V and 7 from J, leaving 10 bases between them.

The chain recombines TRBV7-2 with TRBJ2-5, with D hard to call. Germline V gene data show CDR1 as SGHTA and CDR2 as FQGNSA. The CDR3 is made up of 13 amino acids. V lost 3 bases to trimming and J lost 3 bases, with 8 bases between them. This chain's CDR3 is CASSFFTKETQYF. The CDR3 DNA sequence: TGTGCCAGCAGCTTTTTCACAAAAGAGACCCAGTACTTC.

The genes are TRBV10-1 and TRBJ2-7, with 11 bases aligning to TRBD2. V gave up 5 bases and J gave up 3 bases; unmatched junction bases: 3. Germline V gene sequence: CDR1 WNHNN, CDR2 SYGVQD (reference sequence). CDR3 length: 14 residues. CDR3 in DNA: TGCGCCAGCAGTAAACTAGCGGGGGACTACGAGCAGTACTTC. Encoded protein: CASSKLAGDYEQYF.

This chain links TRBV5-1 with TRBJ2-5; 8 nucleotides agree with TRBD1. This CDR3 comprises 16 residues. The V gene end was trimmed by 0 bases and the J gene end by 3 bases; junction bases not matched to a gene: 7. The germline gives CDR1 SGHRS, CDR2 YFSETQ. CDR3 nucleotide sequence: TGCGCCAGCAGCTTGGGGGCAGGGGGCACTAAAGAGACCCAGTACTTC. Translation gives CASSLGAGGTKETQYF.

This chain links TRBV19 with TRBJ1-5, with D maybe TRBD1 (6 bases). Germline V lookup: CDR1 LNHDA, CDR2 SQIVND (reference sequence). The CDR3 loop spans 15 amino acids. V shed 8 bases and J shed 3 bases, with 17 bases lying between them. Here the CDR3 reads CASDDNGQTNQPQHF. In DNA, the CDR3 is TGTGCCAGTGATGACAACGGACAGACCAATCAGCCCCAGCATTTT.

This sequence joins TRBV10-3 and TRBJ2-3, with TRBD1 matching 11 bases. The CDR3 totals 15 residues. V lost 10 bases, J lost 8 bases, and 14 bases stayed unmatched. Germline V gene sequence: CDR1 ENHRY, CDR2 SYGVKD. The CDR3 region has the DNA TGTGCCACCGTAGGACAGGGGGCCCAGTTGGGTACGCAGTATTTT. This translates into CATVGQGAQLGTQYF.

This clone was observed once. The CDR3, as DNA: TGTGCCAGCACTACAGGGGTTGGAGATGAGCAGTTCTTC. Its translation is CASTTGVGDEQFF. The genes are TRBV27 and TRBJ2-1, with 7 bases fitting TRBD1. Germline V gene lookup returns CDR1 MNHEY and CDR2 SMNVEV (reference sequence). The junction had 8 bases not matched to a gene; V was cut back by 7 bases and J by 8 bases. The CDR3 extends over 13 amino acids.

The V and J genes are TRBV6-6 and TRBJ1-5; the D gene is possibly TRBD1 (5 bases). V dropped 8 bases and J dropped 5 bases, with 19 bases sitting between them. CDR3 length: 15 residues. Germline CDR1 is MNHNY and CDR2 is SVGAGI (reference sequence). CDR3 coding DNA: TGTGCCAGCCAACGGGGGGTAACCGGGGATCAGCCCCAGCATTTT. Its translation: CASQRGVTGDQPQHF.

The rearrangement uses TRBV2 and TRBJ2-3, with 11 bases that match TRBD2. From germline, CDR1 is SNHLY and CDR2 FYNNEI. This CDR3 comprises 15 residues. V was pared by 7 bases and J by 5 bases, with 8 bases of the junction left unmatched. CDR3 loop: CASILLAGGRDTQYF. Written as DNA, the CDR3 is TGTGCCAGCATTTTGCTAGCGGGAGGAAGAGATACGCAGTATTTT.

The V gene is TRBV6-5, the J gene TRBJ2-7; no definite D call. The CDR3 totals 15 residues. Germline loops: CDR1 MNHEY, CDR2 SVGAGI. The germline V and J ends were trimmed by 2 bases and 3 bases, with 14 bases remaining between them. For the CDR3, the DNA is TGTGCCAGCAGTTACGATCACTCCCCATTCTACGAGCAGTACTTC. It is translated as CASSYDHSPFYEQYF.

The CDR3 reads CASSPTRGETQYF. DNA for the CDR3: TGTGCCAGCAGCCCGACGCGCGGGGAGACCCAGTACTTC. The rearrangement links TRBV7-3 to TRBJ2-5; D might be TRBD2 (5 bases). Germline-derived CDR1 and CDR2 are SGHTA and FQGTGA. V was pared by 5 bases and J by 5 bases, with 12 bases between. The CDR3 has 13 amino acids.

This sequence joins TRBV7-9 and TRBJ1-5; possibly TRBD1 for D (6 bases). This CDR3 has 17 residues. Trimming cost V 5 bases and J 3 bases, with 20 bases left between them. CDR1 is SEHNR and CDR2 is FQNEAQ in the germline V gene (reference sequence). The CDR3 is CASSNIQGSRDNQPQHF. The CDR3, as DNA: TGTGCCAGCAGCAACATACAGGGCTCGCGCGACAATCAGCCCCAGCATTTT.

The chain combines TRBV10-3 with TRBJ1-4; TRBD1 is a possible D gene (6 bases). Germline V gives CDR1 ENHRY, CDR2 SYGVKD. The V gene lost 3 bases and the J gene lost 8 bases, with 16 bases spanning the gap. The length of the CDR3 is 15 residues. CDR3 DNA sequence: TGTGCCATCAGTGAAGGGCAGGGGCTATGGGAAAAACTGTTTTTT. It codes for CAISEGQGLWEKLFF.

The V call is TRBV5-1, the J call TRBJ2-1; D is possibly TRBD2 (5 bases). The CDR3 consists of 15 residues. V lost 4 bases to trimming and J lost 0 bases, with 11 bases between them. Germline V lookup: CDR1 SGHRS, CDR2 YFSETQ. The CDR3: CASSVTSPSYNEQFF. The DNA of the CDR3 is TGCGCCAGCAGCGTAACTAGTCCCTCCTACAATGAGCAGTTCTTC.

The gene calls are TRBV27 and TRBJ2-2, with 7 bases fitting TRBD2. Germline V gene lookup returns CDR1 MNHEY and CDR2 SMNVEV (reference sequence). V lost 4 bases to trimming and J lost 4 bases; unmatched junction nucleotides: 9. The CDR3 is 16 residues long. For the CDR3, the DNA is TGTGCCAGCAGTTACCTAGCGGAGCGGGGCACCGGGGAGCTGTTTTTT. Translating it yields CASSYLAERGTGELFF.

The rearrangement uses TRBV9 and TRBJ2-2; 13 bases align to TRBD2. V lost 3 bases to trimming and J lost 4 bases; unmatched junction nucleotides: 3. CDR3 length: 16 amino acids. Germline CDR1 reads SGDLS; CDR2 reads YYNGEE. CDR3 nucleotides: TGTGCCAGCAGCGGGGGACTAGCGGGACTCACCGGGGAGCTGTTTTTT. Amino acid sequence: CASSGGLAGLTGELFF.

This chain links TRBV10-1 with TRBJ2-5; no clear D. The V gene lost 6 bases and the J gene lost 4 bases, with 12 bases spanning the gap. The CDR3 length is 13 residues. The V gene's germline CDR1 is WNHNN and CDR2 SYGVQD (reference sequence). This CDR3 is CASSRRLGETQYF. The CDR3 DNA follows: TGCGCCAGCAGCCGCCGGCTAGGAGAGACCCAGTACTTC.

The J gene is TRBJ2-1, the V gene TRBV19; TRBD1 might be the D (6 bases). The CDR3 loop spans 18 amino acids. From germline, CDR1 is LNHDA and CDR2 SQIVND (reference sequence). V lost 1 base to trimming and J lost 7 bases, with 23 bases between them. DNA for the CDR3: TGTGCCAGTAGTATAGTGGGCTTGGTGGGCGGACAGATGAATGAGCAGTTCTTC. It translates to CASSIVGLVGGQMNEQFF.